These T cell receptor beta chains were read from a single sample in a study of early stage breast cancer tumors. The repertoire was sequenced with immunoSEQ multiplex PCR; TCRdb's copy has only in-frame clones and lacks some. Seen here are 25,000 to 30,000 clones, 80% observed once, and the top ten hold about 13%. The sequenced sample consisted of blood. These TCRs come from a person aged 55 to 69 with breast cancer. Both conserved end residues are part of each CDR3. D genes are given only for firm matches. Size tells how often a clone was seen (once, few, many) or the class of an expanded clone, and some rows leave it out.

clone_size,d_call,v_call,j_call,cdr3_nt,cdr3_aa
NA,TRBD2,TRBV4-2,TRBJ2-4,TGTGCCAGCAGCCAAGGTACTAGCGGGCAGAACATTCAGTACTTC,CASSQGTSGQNIQYF
NA,TRBD1,TRBV7-6,TRBJ1-1,TGTGCCAGCAGCTTAGGATTTAGGGACAGGGAAACTTTCTTT,CASSLGFRDRETFF
NA,NA,TRBV15,TRBJ2-2,TGTGCCACCAGCAGAAGACTAGCCGGGGAGCTGTTTTTT,CATSRRLAGELFF
NA,NA,TRBV7-8,TRBJ2-7,TGTGCCAGCAGCCCACGGACCGGAGGCCTCGACGAGCAGTACTTC,CASSPRTGGLDEQYF
NA,NA,TRBV27,TRBJ2-7,TGTGCCAGCAGTTTATCGATATTCGGGGGCTGGGCGGGAGCTGGCGAGCAGTACTTC,CASSLSIFGGWAGAGEQYF
NA,NA,TRBV5-1,TRBJ2-7,TGCGCCAGCAGCTTGGAACAGGGCTCCTACGAGCAGTACTTC,CASSLEQGSYEQYF
NA,TRBD1,TRBV6-1,TRBJ2-7,TGTGCCACCGTTTCGGGACAGGGCCCCTACGAGCAGTACTTC,CATVSGQGPYEQYF
NA,TRBD1,TRBV7-2,TRBJ1-4,TGTGCCAGCAGCGTACCGGGACAGCCTTGGGAAGGAGAAAAACTGTTTTTT,CASSVPGQPWEGEKLFF
NA,NA,TRBV15,TRBJ2-5,TGTGCCACCAGCAGAGTTTCGCATAGCGCGGAGACCCAGTACTTC,CATSRVSHSAETQYF
NA,TRBD2,TRBV9,TRBJ2-2,TGTGCCAGCAGCGTCGGGACTAGCGGATTCACCGGGGAGCTGTTTTTT,CASSVGTSGFTGELFF
NA,TRBD2,TRBV5-4,TRBJ2-7,TGTGCCAGCAGCTGGGGGGGTAGCGGGAGGGACACCTACGAGCAGTACTTC,CASSWGGSGRDTYEQYF
few,NA,TRBV4-3,TRBJ1-2,TGCGCCAGCAGCCAAGATGTCGGAGAATGGAACTATGGCTACACCTTC,CASSQDVGEWNYGYTF